This T cell receptor beta chain was recovered during a study of T cell repertoires in cytomegalovirus infection. The CDR3 is made up of 17 amino acids. Germline V CDR1 and CDR2: MDHEN, SYDVKM. V dropped 3 bases and J dropped 7 bases, with 21 bases sitting between them. In its sample, this clonotype was seen many times. Its matching antigen is unknown. TCRdb reanalysed the reads using MiXCR and keeps one entry per CDR3 protein. Seen here are 250,000 to 300,000 distinct CDR3 sequences, around 20% observed once, and the top ten hold about 21%. Study-wide points: Cumulative public TCR beta family frequency identified CMV carriers with the relevant HLA. Clonotype analysis showed dominance of the ex vivo response by HLA-C-restricted CMV-specific TCR beta clonotypes.

This TCR was recovered from a human donor in good health (CMV status not recorded). Some clones in this sample may be carry-over from other donors' samples. The chain carries TRBV28 and TRBJ1-4; the D gene is possibly TRBD1 (5 bases). This material consisted of cultured PBMCs, taken from culture after CMV antigen stimulation. The CDR3 loop is CASSFPPWEGRPEKLFF. In DNA form, the CDR3 reads TGTGCCAGCAGTTTTCCGCCCTGGGAGGGGAGACCTGAAAAACTGTTTTTT.